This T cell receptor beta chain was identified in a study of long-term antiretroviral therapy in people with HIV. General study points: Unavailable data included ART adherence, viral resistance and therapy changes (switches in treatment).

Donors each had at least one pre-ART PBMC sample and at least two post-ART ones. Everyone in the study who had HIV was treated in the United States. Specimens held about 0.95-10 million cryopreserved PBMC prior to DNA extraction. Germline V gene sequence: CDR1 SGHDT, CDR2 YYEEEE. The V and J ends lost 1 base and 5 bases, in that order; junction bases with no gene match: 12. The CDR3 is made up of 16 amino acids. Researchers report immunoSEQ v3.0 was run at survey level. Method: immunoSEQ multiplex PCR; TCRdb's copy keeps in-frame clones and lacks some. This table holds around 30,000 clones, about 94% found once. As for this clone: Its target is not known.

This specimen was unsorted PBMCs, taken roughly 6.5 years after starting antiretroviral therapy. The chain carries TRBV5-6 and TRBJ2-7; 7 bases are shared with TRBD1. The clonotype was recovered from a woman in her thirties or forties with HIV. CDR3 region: CASSLQRGLFYHEQYF. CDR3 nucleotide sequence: TGTGCCAGCAGCTTGCAAAGGGGGCTATTTTACCACGAGCAGTACTTC. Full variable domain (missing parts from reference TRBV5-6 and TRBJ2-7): DAGVTQSPTHLIKTRGQQVTLRCSPKSGHDTVSWYQQALGQGPQFIFQYYEEEERQRGNFPDRFSGHQFPNYSSELNVNALLLGDSALYLCASSLQRGLFYHEQYFGPGTRLTVT.